These T cell receptor beta chains were read from a single sample in a study of blood T cell repertoires in COVID-19. Sequencing used immunoSEQ multiplex PCR; TCRdb keeps in-frame clones, though not all of them. The sample has approximately 300,000 clones, approximately 92% seen once; the top ten hold less than 20%. Sequencing was performed on PBMCs or T cells enriched from blood (not recorded which). The receptors stem from a woman between 25 and 40 years old who had recovered from COVID-19. Each CDR3 is given with its conserved first and last residue. Each record gives: CDR3 DNA, CDR3 protein, clone size, D gene, J gene, CDR3 length, V gene. D genes are given only for firm matches. Clone size appears in some rows only: once, few, many, or a class for an expanded clone.

CDR3nt: TGTGCCAGCAGCAGCCGGACTAGCGGGAGTGGAGATACGCAGTATTTT
CDR3aa: CASSSRTSGSGDTQYF
abundance: -
d_gene: TRBD2
j_gene: TRBJ2-3
len: 16
v_gene: TRBV3-1/TRBV3-2

CDR3nt: TGTGCCAGCGGGTCTTTACTAACACAAGATACCCAGTACTTC
CDR3aa: CASGSLLTQDTQYF
abundance: -
d_gene: -
j_gene: TRBJ2-5
len: 14
v_gene: TRBV6-5

CDR3nt: TGTGCCAGCAGCAAAGGATCGCGGGACTTTTTTTACAATGAGCAGTTCTTC
CDR3aa: CASSKGSRDFFYNEQFF
abundance: -
d_gene: -
j_gene: TRBJ2-1
len: 17
v_gene: TRBV9

CDR3nt: TGTGCCAGCAGCCAAGACAGCCCGAGGGCTGGCGGCTACACCTTC
CDR3aa: CASSQDSPRAGGYTF
abundance: -
d_gene: -
j_gene: TRBJ1-2
len: 15
v_gene: TRBV3-1/TRBV3-2

CDR3nt: TGCGCCAGCAACGACGCTCGGGGAGGATTCAATGAGCAGTTCTTC
CDR3aa: CASNDARGGFNEQFF
abundance: once
d_gene: -
j_gene: TRBJ2-1
len: 15
v_gene: TRBV5-1

CDR3nt: TGTGCCAGCAGCTTAGGCCCCGGTCAGGGGAGCAATCAGCCCCAGCATTTT
CDR3aa: CASSLGPGQGSNQPQHF
abundance: -
d_gene: -
j_gene: TRBJ1-5
len: 17
v_gene: TRBV7-9

CDR3nt: TGTGCCAGCAGCCTCGGGGGGGGCTCCTACAATGAGCAGTTCTTC
CDR3aa: CASSLGGGSYNEQFF
abundance: -
d_gene: TRBD2
j_gene: TRBJ2-1
len: 15
v_gene: TRBV7-2

CDR3nt: TGTGCCAGCAGCCCCCCCTTTCCGTCCTACGAGCAGTACTTC
CDR3aa: CASSPPFPSYEQYF
abundance: -
d_gene: -
j_gene: TRBJ2-7
len: 14
v_gene: TRBV7-2

CDR3nt: TGTGCCACCAGGACAGGGGGCTCCTACGAGCAGTACTTC
CDR3aa: CATRTGGSYEQYF
abundance: -
d_gene: TRBD1
j_gene: TRBJ2-7
len: 13
v_gene: TRBV19

CDR3nt: TGTGCCAGCAGTTTCACTTCCGGGACTAGCTTTTCCTACGAGCAGTACTTC
CDR3aa: CASSFTSGTSFSYEQYF
abundance: many
d_gene: TRBD2
j_gene: TRBJ2-7
len: 17
v_gene: TRBV28

CDR3nt: TGTGCCAGTAGTATACGGGGGGCTCAGCCCCAGCATTTT
CDR3aa: CASSIRGAQPQHF
abundance: -
d_gene: -
j_gene: TRBJ1-5
len: 13
v_gene: TRBV19

CDR3nt: TGTGCCAGCAGCCAAGGGACTAACCAAGAGACCCAGTACTTC
CDR3aa: CASSQGTNQETQYF
abundance: -
d_gene: -
j_gene: TRBJ2-5
len: 14
v_gene: TRBV14

CDR3nt: TGTGCCACCAGCAGAGATAAGAGAGGGGGAAATGTTGCAGATACGCAGTATTTT
CDR3aa: CATSRDKRGGNVADTQYF
abundance: -
d_gene: -
j_gene: TRBJ2-3
len: 18
v_gene: TRBV15

CDR3nt: TGTGCCAGCAGCCAAGGGGTAGACAGCAATTCACCCCTCCACTTT
CDR3aa: CASSQGVDSNSPLHF
abundance: once
d_gene: -
j_gene: TRBJ1-6
len: 15
v_gene: TRBV3-1/TRBV3-2

CDR3nt: TGCAGCGTTGGATTACGCGGCTCCTACGAGCAGTACTTC
CDR3aa: CSVGLRGSYEQYF
abundance: -
d_gene: -
j_gene: TRBJ2-7
len: 13
v_gene: TRBV29-1

CDR3nt: TGTGCCAGCACCACGCCCGGCCTTAGCGGGAGGGCGAGAGAGACCCAGTACTTC
CDR3aa: CASTTPGLSGRARETQYF
abundance: -
d_gene: TRBD2
j_gene: TRBJ2-5
len: 18
v_gene: TRBV28

CDR3nt: TGTGCCAGCAGCTTAGGGGGCCAGGGCGATTCACCCCTCCACTTT
CDR3aa: CASSLGGQGDSPLHF
abundance: -
d_gene: -
j_gene: TRBJ1-6
len: 15
v_gene: TRBV7-8

CDR3nt: TGTGCCAGCAGCTGCCGGAGGAGGGAGAAAAAGGATTCACCCCTCCACTTT
CDR3aa: CASSCRRREKKDSPLHF
abundance: once
d_gene: -
j_gene: TRBJ1-6
len: 17
v_gene: TRBV21-1

CDR3nt: TGCGCCAGCAGCTTCACAGCTAACTATGGCTACACCTTC
CDR3aa: CASSFTANYGYTF
abundance: -
d_gene: -
j_gene: TRBJ1-2
len: 13
v_gene: TRBV5-1

CDR3nt: TGTGCCAGCAGTTTTGGACAGGGGATGTGGCAGTACTTC
CDR3aa: CASSFGQGMWQYF
abundance: once
d_gene: TRBD1
j_gene: TRBJ2-7
len: 13
v_gene: TRBV12-3/TRBV12-4

CDR3nt: TGTGCCATCAGTGATTCGACTGGACAAGAGACCCAGTACTTC
CDR3aa: CAISDSTGQETQYF
abundance: -
d_gene: -
j_gene: TRBJ2-5
len: 14
v_gene: TRBV10-3

CDR3nt: TGTGCTAGTGGTTTGGTACGTCAGGGCCATACCTACGAGCAGTACTTC
CDR3aa: CASGLVRQGHTYEQYF
abundance: -
d_gene: -
j_gene: TRBJ2-7
len: 16
v_gene: TRBV12-5

CDR3nt: TGTGCCAGCAGCTCCGGGGGGGGCCTTGCCAAAAACATTCAGTACTTC
CDR3aa: CASSSGGGLAKNIQYF
abundance: -
d_gene: TRBD2
j_gene: TRBJ2-4
len: 16
v_gene: TRBV5-4

CDR3nt: TGTGCCAGCAGCGTAGGGACCCTTCTAGCGGGAGGTGTTAGGGATACGCAGTATTTT
CDR3aa: CASSVGTLLAGGVRDTQYF
abundance: -
d_gene: TRBD2
j_gene: TRBJ2-3
len: 19
v_gene: TRBV9

CDR3nt: TGTGCCAGCAGACCCACCACTGTTGCAGGGATTAACTATGGCTACACCTTC
CDR3aa: CASRPTTVAGINYGYTF
abundance: -
d_gene: -
j_gene: TRBJ1-2
len: 17
v_gene: TRBV2

CDR3nt: TGTGCCAGCAGCTTAGCGGGAGGCCCTTATAGCACAGATACGCAGTATTTT
CDR3aa: CASSLAGGPYSTDTQYF
abundance: -
d_gene: -
j_gene: TRBJ2-3
len: 17
v_gene: TRBV7-9

CDR3nt: TGCGCCAGCAGCCCACGCCGCCAAGCGGGAGTCGATCCCAAAAACATTCAGTACTTC
CDR3aa: CASSPRRQAGVDPKNIQYF
abundance: once
d_gene: TRBD2
j_gene: TRBJ2-4
len: 19
v_gene: TRBV4-3

CDR3nt: TGTGCCACCAGTGATTTGGGGCTCTCCTACAATGAGCAGTTCTTC
CDR3aa: CATSDLGLSYNEQFF
abundance: -
d_gene: -
j_gene: TRBJ2-1
len: 15
v_gene: TRBV24-1

CDR3nt: TGTGCCAGCAGTTACCGGGACAGGGGAGGGCCCCAGCATTTT
CDR3aa: CASSYRDRGGPQHF
abundance: -
d_gene: TRBD1
j_gene: TRBJ1-5
len: 14
v_gene: TRBV6-2/TRBV6-3

CDR3nt: TGTGCCAGTAGCATAGGACTAGCGGGAGTGAGCTCCTACAATGAGCAGTTCTTC
CDR3aa: CASSIGLAGVSSYNEQFF
abundance: -
d_gene: TRBD2
j_gene: TRBJ2-1
len: 18
v_gene: TRBV19

CDR3nt: TGTGCCAGCAGTTTATTGGGGACAGGGATTTCACCCCTCCACTTT
CDR3aa: CASSLLGTGISPLHF
abundance: -
d_gene: TRBD1
j_gene: TRBJ1-6
len: 15
v_gene: TRBV28

CDR3nt: TGTGCCAGCAGCTTAGTTGCAAGCTCAAATCAGCCCCAGCATTTT
CDR3aa: CASSLVASSNQPQHF
abundance: -
d_gene: -
j_gene: TRBJ1-5
len: 15
v_gene: TRBV7-6

CDR3nt: TGTGCCAGCAGCTCGTGGGGGGGAGCCGGGGAGCTGTTTTTT
CDR3aa: CASSSWGGAGELFF
abundance: -
d_gene: TRBD2
j_gene: TRBJ2-2
len: 14
v_gene: TRBV5-6

CDR3nt: TGCGCCAGCAGGGTGGAGGGAGCGCTTACTGAGCAGTTCTTC
CDR3aa: CASRVEGALTEQFF
abundance: -
d_gene: -
j_gene: TRBJ2-1
len: 14
v_gene: TRBV5-1

CDR3nt: TGTGCCAGCAGCCAAGATAAAACGGGAGTGATCACAGATACGCAGTATTTT
CDR3aa: CASSQDKTGVITDTQYF
abundance: -
d_gene: -
j_gene: TRBJ2-3
len: 17
v_gene: TRBV3-1/TRBV3-2

CDR3nt: TGTGCCAGCAGCTTAGCGGGACTTTATAATTCACCCCTCCACTTT
CDR3aa: CASSLAGLYNSPLHF
abundance: -
d_gene: -
j_gene: TRBJ1-6
len: 15
v_gene: TRBV7-8

CDR3nt: TGTGCCAGCAGTCTCGACAGTACCGGATTGTACCAGCATTTT
CDR3aa: CASSLDSTGLYQHF
abundance: once
d_gene: -
j_gene: TRBJ1-5
len: 14
v_gene: TRBV27

CDR3nt: TGCAGCGAGGAAACCGGGACACGGGGCAATCAGCCCCAGCATTTT
CDR3aa: CSEETGTRGNQPQHF
abundance: once
d_gene: -
j_gene: TRBJ1-5
len: 15
v_gene: TRBV29-1

CDR3nt: TGTGCCAGCAGCTTCTCGGCGGGATCAGCGAATGAGCAGTTCTTC
CDR3aa: CASSFSAGSANEQFF
abundance: -
d_gene: -
j_gene: TRBJ2-1
len: 15
v_gene: TRBV7-3

CDR3nt: TGTGCCAGCAGCTATTACGGGACAGGGGGCAGCGCTGGAAACACCATATATTTT
CDR3aa: CASSYYGTGGSAGNTIYF
abundance: once
d_gene: TRBD1
j_gene: TRBJ1-3
len: 18
v_gene: TRBV7-2

CDR3nt: TGTGCCAGCTCCCCCCCCAGTGGACAGGGGGATAGGTACGAGCAGTACTTC
CDR3aa: CASSPPSGQGDRYEQYF
abundance: -
d_gene: TRBD1
j_gene: TRBJ2-7
len: 17
v_gene: TRBV18

CDR3nt: TGTGCCAGCAGCCAAGATACGCACAGACCCCTCTACGAGCAGTACTTC
CDR3aa: CASSQDTHRPLYEQYF
abundance: -
d_gene: -
j_gene: TRBJ2-7
len: 16
v_gene: TRBV3-1/TRBV3-2

CDR3nt: TGTGCCAGCAGCCGCGGGGGGGTCGAAGAGACCCAGTACTTC
CDR3aa: CASSRGGVEETQYF
abundance: once
d_gene: TRBD2
j_gene: TRBJ2-5
len: 14
v_gene: TRBV7-3

CDR3nt: TGTGCCAGCAGCGACCAACTAGCGGTGATGAACACCGGGGAGCTGTTTTTT
CDR3aa: CASSDQLAVMNTGELFF
abundance: -
d_gene: TRBD2
j_gene: TRBJ2-2
len: 17
v_gene: TRBV5-4

CDR3nt: TGTGCCAGCAGTTCCACAGGGGCTGTAGGGGAGCTGTTTTTT
CDR3aa: CASSSTGAVGELFF
abundance: -
d_gene: TRBD1
j_gene: TRBJ2-2
len: 14
v_gene: TRBV13

CDR3nt: TGTGCCAGCAGTGACGTACCGGGACAGTCTCAGCCCCAGCATTTT
CDR3aa: CASSDVPGQSQPQHF
abundance: -
d_gene: TRBD1
j_gene: TRBJ1-5
len: 15
v_gene: TRBV28

CDR3nt: TGTGCCAGCAGTTTATCCCAGGCGATTAACCCCGATGGCTACACCTTC
CDR3aa: CASSLSQAINPDGYTF
abundance: -
d_gene: -
j_gene: TRBJ1-2
len: 16
v_gene: TRBV28

CDR3nt: TGTGCCAGCAGTTTCGGACAGGGGTGGGAGCAGTACTTC
CDR3aa: CASSFGQGWEQYF
abundance: -
d_gene: TRBD1
j_gene: TRBJ2-7
len: 13
v_gene: TRBV12-3/TRBV12-4

CDR3nt: TGTGCCAGCAGCTTGACTAGCGACTCCTACAATGAGCAGTTCTTC
CDR3aa: CASSLTSDSYNEQFF
abundance: -
d_gene: TRBD2
j_gene: TRBJ2-1
len: 15
v_gene: TRBV7-3

CDR3nt: TGTGCCAGCAGCCTAGGACAGGGGAACACCGGGGAGCTGTTTTTT
CDR3aa: CASSLGQGNTGELFF
abundance: -
d_gene: TRBD1
j_gene: TRBJ2-2
len: 15
v_gene: TRBV7-2

CDR3nt: TGTGCCAGCAGTTACGGAGGGCTAAGCTCTGGAAACACCATATATTTT
CDR3aa: CASSYGGLSSGNTIYF
abundance: -
d_gene: -
j_gene: TRBJ1-3
len: 16
v_gene: TRBV6-5

CDR3nt: TGTGCCAGCAGCTTGAAAAGGGACACCAATCAGCCCCAGCATTTT
CDR3aa: CASSLKRDTNQPQHF
abundance: -
d_gene: -
j_gene: TRBJ1-5
len: 15
v_gene: TRBV11-3

CDR3nt: TGTGCCACCGAGTCAAACTACGAGCAGTACTTC
CDR3aa: CATESNYEQYF
abundance: -
d_gene: -
j_gene: TRBJ2-7
len: 11
v_gene: TRBV6-5

CDR3nt: TGTGCCAGCAGGTTCGGGGGGTCCCCGACGTTATGGTACTTC
CDR3aa: CASRFGGSPTLWYF
abundance: -
d_gene: TRBD2
j_gene: TRBJ2-7
len: 14
v_gene: TRBV28

CDR3nt: TGTGCCAGCAGCCAAGGGAGTGGAAACACCATATATTTT
CDR3aa: CASSQGSGNTIYF
abundance: -
d_gene: -
j_gene: TRBJ1-3
len: 13
v_gene: TRBV14

CDR3nt: TGTGCCAGCAGTTTCGGGGAACAGCCCCAGCATTTT
CDR3aa: CASSFGEQPQHF
abundance: once
d_gene: -
j_gene: TRBJ1-5
len: 12
v_gene: TRBV12-3/TRBV12-4

CDR3nt: TGCGCCAGCAGCCAGTCGGCGACAGGGGCTGGTGAAGCTTTCTTT
CDR3aa: CASSQSATGAGEAFF
abundance: few
d_gene: TRBD1
j_gene: TRBJ1-1
len: 15
v_gene: TRBV4-1